The 10 T cell receptor beta chains below come from one sample, sequenced in a study of blood T cell repertoires in COVID-19. TCRdb keeps only in-frame clones here, not all; method: immunoSEQ multiplex PCR. The sample comprises hundreds of thousands of clones, around 90% of which are singletons, and 0.7% to 1% rests with the top ten. Sequencing input: peripheral blood. These receptor sequences come from a young man with COVID-19, enrolled during active disease.

This clone was detected only a few times. This chain connects TRBV28 to TRBJ1-4, with 8 nucleotides matching TRBD1. J lost 0 bases, V lost 1 base, and 4 bases had no gene match. The CDR3 spans 17 residues. CDR1 and CDR2 from the germline V gene are MDHEN and SYDVKM. In nucleotides, the CDR3 is TGTGCCAGCAGTTTATCCGGGACAGGAGCAACTAATGAAAAACTGTTTTTT. It encodes CASSLSGTGATNEKLFF.

V gene TRBV5-3 combines with J gene TRBJ2-1, with TRBD2 identical over 9 bases. TRBV5-3 has ORF status, its function being uncertain. CDR3 length equals 16 residues. V shed 4 bases, J shed 6 bases, and the junction held 11 bases outside the gene matches. CDR3 region: CARSASLAGPSNEQFF. The CDR3 nucleotides are TGTGCCAGAAGCGCGTCACTAGCGGGTCCAAGCAATGAGCAGTTCTTC.

The chain carries TRBV3-1 (or the pseudogene TRBV3-2) and TRBJ1-4; TRBD1 matches 7 bases. The CDR3 length is 17 residues. V gave up 1 base and J gave up 6 bases; unmatched junction bases: 11. CDR1 is LGHDT and CDR2 is YNNKEL in the germline V gene (reference sequence). The CDR3 coding sequence is TGTGCCAGCAGCCAAGTGCGTGGAGACAGGGACTATGAAAAACTGTTTTTT. Translated, it gives CASSQVRGDRDYEKLFF.

The chain joins TRBV6-1 to TRBJ2-2, with 8 nucleotides matching TRBD2. Germline CDR1 is MNHNS and CDR2 is SASEGT. CDR3 length: 17 residues. The V gene end was trimmed by 4 bases and the J gene end by 6 bases; junction bases not matched to a gene: 13. CDR3 loop: CASSAAAGTSKAGELFF. The DNA of the CDR3 is TGTGCCAGCAGTGCCGCTGCCGGGACTAGTAAAGCCGGGGAGCTGTTTTTT.

The chain couples TRBV29-1 to TRBJ2-3; maybe TRBD2 (5 bases). Germline assignment: CDR1 SQVTM and CDR2 ANQGSEA. V lost 4 bases to trimming and J lost 0 bases, with 8 bases between them. CDR3 size: 13 residues. CDR3 loop: CSVARGSTDTQYF. For the CDR3, the DNA is TGCAGCGTTGCACGGGGTAGCACAGATACGCAGTATTTT.

V usage is TRBV3-1 (or the pseudogene TRBV3-2) and J usage is TRBJ1-2; the D gene is possibly TRBD1 (5 bases). The V end lost 4 bases, the J end lost 8 bases, and 11 bases lay between the germline ends. There are 12 residues in the CDR3. In germline, CDR1 is LGHDT, CDR2 YNNKEL (reference sequence). The CDR3 coding sequence is TGTGCCAGCAGCCCTCGGGGGGAGGGCTACACCTTC. Amino acids: CASSPRGEGYTF.

The chain uses TRBV19 and TRBJ2-5, with a tentative D call TRBD1 (6 bases). The CDR3 has 12 amino acids. The germline V and J ends were trimmed by 4 bases and 5 bases, with 8 bases remaining between them. CDR1 is LNHDA and CDR2 is SQIVND in the germline V gene (reference sequence). CDR3 nucleotide sequence: TGTGCCAGTAGTACAGGGGTTGAGACCCAGTACTTC. Translation: CASSTGVETQYF.

The chain recombines TRBV11-2 with TRBJ2-5, with 8 bases lining up with TRBD2. The germline V gene encodes CDR1 SGHAT and CDR2 FQNNGV. V lost 4 bases, J lost 5 bases, and 6 bases stayed unmatched. This CDR3 comprises 14 residues. Written as DNA, the CDR3 is TGTGCCAGCAGCTCCAGCGGGAGTGGGGAGACCCAGTACTTC. Encoded protein: CASSSSGSGETQYF.

This sequence joins TRBV5-4 and TRBJ2-1; TRBD2 matches 14 bases. CDR1 and CDR2 from the germline V gene are SGHNT and YYREEE (reference sequence). This CDR3 is built from 18 residues. The trim removed 4 bases at V and 2 bases at J, leaving 8 bases unmatched. For the CDR3, the DNA is TGTGCCAGCAGCCCTGGGACTAGCGGGGGCTCCACCTACAATGAGCAGTTCTTC. It codes for CASSPGTSGGSTYNEQFF.

This CDR3 reads CASSLLGTTSTYEQYF. CDR3 bases: TGTGCCAGCAGCTTACTAGGGACAACATCAACCTACGAGCAGTACTTC. The chain joins TRBV11-3 to TRBJ2-7; possible D gene TRBD1, 6 bases. Germline V gene sequence: CDR1 SGHNT, CDR2 YENEEA. The CDR3 length is 16 residues. Trimming removed 2 bases at V and 2 bases at J, with 16 bases between.